This TCR beta chain is drawn from a study of monozygotic twins with inflammatory bowel disease. TCRdb reprocessed the 5' RACE reads and keeps a single row for each CDR3 protein, giving no DNA. This repertoire includes approximately 160,000 distinct CDR3 sequences. Germline V gene data show CDR1 as SEHNR and CDR2 as FQNEAQ (reference sequence). The CDR3 has 14 amino acids. This receptor was obtained from a human donor with ulcerative colitis or Crohn's disease, or a healthy co-twin of an affected twin (not recorded which). The material sequenced was blood. The rearrangement links TRBV7-9 to TRBJ1-6; TCRdb designates TRBD1, a call that cannot be tested without DNA. This chain's CDR3 is CASSPGQGNSPLHF.